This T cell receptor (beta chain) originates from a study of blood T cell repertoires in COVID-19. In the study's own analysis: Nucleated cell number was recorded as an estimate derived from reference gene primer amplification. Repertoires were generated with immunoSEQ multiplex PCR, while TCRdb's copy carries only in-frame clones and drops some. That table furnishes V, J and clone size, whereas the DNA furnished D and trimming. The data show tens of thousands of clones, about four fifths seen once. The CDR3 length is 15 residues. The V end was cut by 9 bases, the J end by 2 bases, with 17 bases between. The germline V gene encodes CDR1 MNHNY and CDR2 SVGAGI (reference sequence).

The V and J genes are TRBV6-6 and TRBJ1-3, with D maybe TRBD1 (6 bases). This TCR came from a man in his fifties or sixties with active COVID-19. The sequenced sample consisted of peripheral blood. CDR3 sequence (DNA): TGTGCCAGTTGCGGGGGCGGAAGCCCTGGAAACACCATATATTTT. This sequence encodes CASCGGGSPGNTIYF.